This TCR beta chain comes out of a study of neurological immune-mediated disorders. Study results and limitations: Sharing of CDR3 amino acid sequences among expanded clones across subjects was absent, suggesting private repertoires in all groups. The study found the most TCR clonal expansion in HTLV-1-associated myelopathy and the least in multiple sclerosis, below healthy controls.

CD4+ or CD8+ T cells at a count of some 900,000 served as input for the sorted libraries. This CDR3 has 12 residues. In germline, CDR1 is ENHRY, CDR2 SYGVKD. With V trimmed by 8 bases and J by 9 bases, 4 bases remained unmatched. By 5'RACE with 10-nucleotide random UMIs, the cDNA was made. TCRdb reprocessed the 5' RACE reads via MiXCR and lists one record per CDR3 protein. The sample has under 35,000 distinct CDR3 sequences; 20% to 25% are singletons. As concerns this clonotype: The antigen remains undetermined.

Sequencing was done on a sample of CD4+ T cells from blood. This chain connects TRBV10-3 to TRBJ1-5; 10 nucleotides line up with TRBD1. This TCR derives from a man aged 50 or older with HTLV-1-associated myelopathy (HAM/TSP). The CDR3 region is CAIGTGDRPQHF. The CDR3 DNA sequence: TGTGCCATCGGGACAGGGGATCGGCCCCAGCATTTT.